This TCR beta chain emerged from a study of cytomegalovirus exposure and HLA in healthy donors. Notes on the study in general: Cytomegalovirus association was listed for about 180 TCR beta chains. Through in vitro validation, a few CMV-associated chains were shown to be specific for CMV antigens. TCR clusters originating in the first cohort tended to co-occur in the approximately 120 validation repertoires, according to a later analysis.

The approximately 130-subject validation cohort, separate from the approximately 670-subject first cohort, included the donors. Measured with immunoSEQ multiplex PCR; TCRdb has only the in-frame clones, and not every one. The sample shows hundreds of thousands of clones, approximately 83% of them seen only once. The V and J ends lost 0 bases and 2 bases respectively, with 11 bases between them. Germline lookup yields CDR1 SGHDN and CDR2 FVKESK. The CDR3 length is 15 residues. This clone was seen more than once but under ten times. Its antigen is unidentified. The sample consisted of PBMCs. The source of this sequence is a woman in her twenties or thirties in good health and CMV-seropositive. The chain joins TRBV14 to TRBJ2-7, with TRBD1 as a possible D gene (5 bases). CDR3 coding DNA: TGTGCCAGCAGCCAAGAGGTGGGCAGGGCCTACGAGCAGTACTTC. It encodes CASSQEVGRAYEQYF.